This T cell receptor (beta chain) was identified during a study of CD8 T cells in ankylosing spondylitis. The study's findings and limits: Seemingly characteristic of ankylosing spondylitis blood was a TCR beta motif consisting of about 8 highly homologous variants. Clones linked to disease were reported to show significant enrichment in matched ankylosing spondylitis synovial fluid.

There are many counts of this clonotype. Its specificity is unknown. TCRdb reprocessed the 5' RACE reads via MiXCR and lists one record per CDR3 protein. This sample has about 330,000 distinct CDR3 sequences, with approximately 8% found just once. Per germline, CDR1 MGHDK and CDR2 SYGVNS. The V segment lost 4 bases and the J segment 6 bases; nucleotides outside the gene matches: 9. The CDR3 runs to 15 residues. This receptor was taken from a male donor with ankylosing spondylitis. The chain couples TRBV25-1 to TRBJ2-1; 7 nucleotides agree with TRBD1. The source material was blood, either unsorted or a sorted T cell fraction (not recorded which). CDR3 residues: CASSGGQMRFNEQFF. CDR3 coding DNA: TGTGCCAGCAGTGGGGGACAGATGAGGTTCAATGAGCAGTTCTTC. The variable domain in full, completed from reference TRBV25-1 and TRBJ2-1, reads EADIYQTPRYLVIGTGKKITLECSQTMGHDKMYWYQQDPGMELHLIHYSYGVNSTEKGDLSSESTVSRIRTEHFPLTLESARPSHTSQYLCASSGGQMRFNEQFFGPGTRLTVL.